The clone carrying this T cell receptor beta chain has a handful of counts. Its antigen is unknown. A second about 7 to 11 cycle PCR used barcoded and J-beta primers. Each of the cDNA molecules was tagged by a template-switch adaptor with 12 random nucleotides. A single record per CDR3 protein comes from TCRdb applying MiXCR to the 5' RACE reads. This sample has about 1.7 million distinct CDR3 sequences; under 30% occur once, and the top ten carry 7.7%. The V segment lost 6 bases and the J segment 0 bases; nucleotides outside the gene matches: 10. CDR1 is DFQATT and CDR2 is SNEGSKA in the germline V gene (reference sequence). This CDR3 region has 16 residues. The authors isolated at least 7 million PBMCs per sample. The authors extracted at least 6 micrograms of total RNA per sample. The data stem from a study of blood T cells in healthy people across ages. Study conclusions and caveats: Across the age range, TCR beta diversity per million T cells fell in a roughly linear way.

Input material: blood. This receptor was obtained from a woman younger than 45 in good health. The chain has TRBV20-1 and TRBJ2-1; TRBD1 matches at 8 bases. The CDR3 reads CSALRRTGYSYNEQFF. As DNA, the CDR3 is TGCAGTGCCTTGAGAAGGACAGGGTACTCCTACAATGAGCAGTTCTTC.